The 18 T cell receptor beta chains below come from one sample, sequenced in a study of blood T cell repertoires in COVID-19 (TCRdb year 2020). The library was generated by the immunoSEQ multiplex PCR assay. TCRdb retrieved this table from immuneACCESS and kept in-frame rearrangements only. Not all clones are present; in checked studies, unresolved V genes account for under half, and no reason is known for the remainder. The sample data list roughly 150,000 clones, and approximately 82% of these were observed just once. 15% to 20% of the sample rests with the top ten. The material sequenced was PBMCs or T cells enriched from blood (not recorded which). These receptors all stem from a man in his sixties who had recovered from COVID-19.

The gene calls are TRBV6-5 and TRBJ2-7, with D tentatively TRBD2 (5 bases). This CDR3 has 15 residues. Germline assignment: CDR1 MNHEY and CDR2 SVGAGI. Trimming shortened V by 4 bases and J by 2 bases, and 15 bases separated the two germline ends. CDR3 sequence reads: CASSSRSRLPYEQYF. CDR3 bases: TGTGCCAGCAGTTCTAGATCGCGACTACCCTACGAGCAGTACTTC.

This rearrangement joins TRBV3-1 (or the pseudogene TRBV3-2) to TRBJ1-1; unclear D gene. The CDR3 runs to 13 residues. CDR1 is LGHDT, CDR2 YNNKEL, per germline (reference sequence). V was pared by 1 base and J by 9 bases, with 12 bases between. The DNA of the CDR3 is TGTGCCAGCAGCCAAGTGTATTCGGGTAAAGCTTTCTTT. This translates into CASSQVYSGKAFF.

The gene calls are TRBV2 and TRBJ2-3; D remains unclear. Between the trimmed V and J ends, which lost 7 bases and 0 bases, there was a span of 14 bases. The CDR3 runs 15 residues. CDR1 and CDR2 (germline): SNHLY, FYNNEI. The CDR3, as DNA: TGTGCCAGCACCCCCCTGGAGTATAGCACAGATACGCAGTATTTT. This codes for CASTPLEYSTDTQYF.

This chain uses TRBV5-1 with TRBJ2-1; TRBD2 is a possible D gene (6 bases). Germline loops: CDR1 SGHRS, CDR2 YFSETQ. The length of the CDR3 is 16 residues. V was shortened by 0 bases and J by 4 bases, with 14 bases between the two germline ends. CDR3 sequence reads: CASSLVPGRDYNEQFF. In DNA, the CDR3 is TGCGCCAGCAGCTTGGTCCCAGGGCGGGATTACAATGAGCAGTTCTTC.

The CDR3 sequence: CASRLQGATTYEQYF. The CDR3 DNA reads TGCGCCAGCAGGTTGCAGGGGGCGACAACCTACGAGCAGTACTTC. The chain is built from TRBV10-1 and TRBJ2-7; 8 positions agree with TRBD1. From germline, CDR1 is WNHNN and CDR2 SYGVQD (reference sequence). Trimming removed 6 bases from V and 2 bases from J; junction bases left unmatched: 9. The CDR3 covers 15 residues.

The CDR3 spells CASSPSQPGGTDTQYF. CDR3 coding DNA: TGTGCCAGCAGCCCCTCCCAGCCCGGAGGGACAGATACGCAGTATTTT. The chain is built from TRBV3-1 (or the pseudogene TRBV3-2) and TRBJ2-3; D might be TRBD2 (6 bases). V was cut by 4 bases and J by 3 bases, with 17 bases left in between. Germline lookup yields CDR1 LGHDT and CDR2 YNNKEL (reference sequence). The CDR3 extends over 16 amino acids.

The chain links TRBV19 to TRBJ2-1, with 9 bases lining up with TRBD2. Germline loops: CDR1 LNHDA, CDR2 SQIVND (reference sequence). V was pared by 9 bases and J by 9 bases, with 9 bases of the junction left unmatched. The length of the CDR3 is 13 residues. The CDR3 DNA is TGTGCCAGCCGCTCTAGCGGGATTATTGAGCAGTTCTTC. Encoded protein: CASRSSGIIEQFF.

The chain has TRBV14 and TRBJ2-3; D not certain. V dropped 2 bases and J dropped 3 bases, with 6 bases sitting between them. Germline V gene sequence: CDR1 SGHDN, CDR2 FVKESK. The CDR3 length is 13 residues. The CDR3 coding sequence is TGTGCCAGCAGCCAACGGTTGACAGATACGCAGTATTTT. This translates into CASSQRLTDTQYF.

The rearrangement links TRBV7-8 to TRBJ1-1, with 7 bases aligning to TRBD1. V was clipped by 5 bases and J by 0 bases; unmatched bases: 9. The CDR3 sequence is 16 residues long. Germline CDR1 and CDR2: SGHVS and FQNEAQ. The CDR3 protein is CASSRDKGQMNTEAFF. CDR3 nucleotides: TGTGCCAGCAGCCGGGATAAGGGACAGATGAACACTGAAGCTTTCTTT.

V and J are TRBV30 and TRBJ1-5, with TRBD1 matching over 8 bases. This CDR3 contains 13 residues. Germline CDR1 is GTSNPN and CDR2 is SVGIG (reference sequence). V trimming: 5 bases; J trimming: 5 bases; junction bases outside the gene matches: 5. CDR3 bases: TGTGCCTGGGCAGGGGGCTATGATCAGCCCCAGCATTTT. Translating it yields CAWAGGYDQPQHF.

The rearrangement links TRBV27 to TRBJ1-5; 8 bases align to TRBD1. The CDR3 consists of 15 residues. Germline-derived CDR1 and CDR2 are MNHEY and SMNVEV (reference sequence). V lost 5 bases to trimming and J lost 5 bases; unmatched junction nucleotides: 8. CDR3 in amino acids: CASSIQGALHQPQHF. CDR3 coding DNA: TGTGCCAGCAGTATCCAGGGGGCTTTACATCAGCCCCAGCATTTT.

The J gene is TRBJ2-7, the V gene TRBV15; a weak D match, TRBD1 (5 bases). Germline loops: CDR1 LNHNV, CDR2 YYDKDF (reference sequence). The CDR3 runs to 15 residues. With 3 bases removed from V and 0 bases from J, the gap between germline ends came to 12 bases. The CDR3 sequence: CATSSETVFSYEQYF. CDR3 coding DNA: TGTGCCACCAGCAGCGAGACAGTCTTCTCCTACGAGCAGTACTTC.

The rearrangement links TRBV21-1 to TRBJ2-3; the table names TRBD1, a call not compared with the DNA. TRBV21-1 constitutes a pseudogene. CDR3 length: 18 amino acids. CDR3 protein: CASSKVWTGVPSTDTQYF. Written as DNA, the CDR3 is TGTGCCAGCAGCAAAGTTTGGACAGGAGTTCCTAGCACAGATACGCAGTATTTT.

The sample holds a few counts of this clone. The CDR3 loop reads CATSRVTGTGANVLTF. The CDR3 DNA is TGTGCCACCAGCAGAGTAACAGGGACTGGGGCCAACGTCCTGACTTTC. The chain combines TRBV15 with TRBJ2-6; D perhaps matches TRBD1 (6 bases). Trimming took 1 base from V and 2 from J, leaving 9 bases between them. The V gene's germline CDR1 is LNHNV and CDR2 YYDKDF (reference sequence). The CDR3 sequence is 16 residues long.

The rearrangement joins TRBV6-4 to TRBJ1-6; D remains unclear. The ends were cut back, 7 bases at V and 7 bases at J, with 8 bases in the middle. CDR1 MRHNA and CDR2 SNTAGT come from the germline V gene. The CDR3 consists of 12 residues. CDR3 protein: CASIERNSPLHF. The DNA of the CDR3 is TGTGCCAGCATCGAGAGGAATTCACCCCTCCACTTT.

This chain joins TRBV5-4 and TRBJ1-1, with D unresolved. This CDR3 contains 16 residues. CDR1 is SGHNT, CDR2 YYREEE, per germline (reference sequence). V was shortened by 7 bases and J by 1 base, with 20 bases between the two germline ends. The CDR3 DNA follows: TGTGCCAGCCCCCCCGGAGGCCCCTCTCAGAACACTGAAGCTTTCTTT. It specifies CASPPGGPSQNTEAFF.

This clone occurred many times. The chain recombines TRBV5-8 with TRBJ1-4; 8 bases match TRBD1. The ends lost 2 bases at V and 8 bases at J; junction bases unmatched: 5. CDR1 is SGHTS and CDR2 is YDEGEE in the germline V gene. The CDR3 length is 14 residues. The CDR3 protein is CASSFDRGKEKLFF. The CDR3, as DNA: TGTGCCAGCAGCTTCGACAGGGGAAAGGAAAAACTGTTTTTT.

The rearrangement uses TRBV6-5 and TRBJ1-4; 7 bases match TRBD1. The CDR3 covers 16 residues. Germline-derived CDR1 and CDR2 are MNHEY and SVGAGI. V shed 1 base and J 4 bases; nucleotides not matched to a gene: 6. CDR3 amino acids: CASSYYPQGINEKLFF. The CDR3 region has the DNA TGTGCCAGCAGTTACTATCCACAGGGGATTAATGAAAAACTGTTTTTT.